A selection of T cell receptor beta chains follows, all from one sample in a study of blood T cells in healthy people across ages. TCRdb fed the 5' RACE reads into MiXCR, producing one record per CDR3 protein. The data show about a million distinct CDR3 sequences, with 40% to 60% seen just once and 13% held by the top ten. Specimen: blood. Receptors originate from a young man in good health. CDR3s include the opening cysteine and the closing phenylalanine or tryptophan. D genes are given only for firm matches. Not every row has a clone size; where given, it reads once, few, many or a size class.

>.|TRBJ1-6|TRBV7-2|15|few
CASSLEGTLPSPLHF
TGTGCCAGCAGCTTAGAGGGCACGCTTCCCTCACCCCTCCACTTT
>TRBD1|TRBJ1-2|TRBV24-1|13|few
CATAAGGNYGYTF
TGTGCCACCGCGGCAGGGGGGAACTATGGCTACACCTTC
>.|TRBJ2-1|TRBV15|14|.
CATSTRETYNEQFF
TGTGCCACCAGCACCAGGGAGACCTACAATGAGCAGTTCTTC
>TRBD1|TRBJ1-2|TRBV7-9|16|.
CASSFPRTGGIYGYTF
TGTGCCAGCAGCTTTCCCCGGACAGGGGGCATCTATGGCTACACCTTC
>TRBD1|TRBJ2-5|TRBV14|16|.
CASSARLGTGPVEQYF
TGTGCCAGCAGCGCACGCCTCGGGACAGGGCCAGTGGAGCAGTACTTC
>.|TRBJ1-2|TRBV6-1|14|.
CASSGRTEGYGYTF
TGTGCCAGCAGTGGACGGACCGAGGGCTATGGCTACACCTTC
>.|TRBJ1-2|TRBV7-8|14|.
CASSFDAGFLGYTF
TGTGCCAGCAGCTTTGATGCAGGGTTTCTTGGCTACACCTTC
>TRBD1|TRBJ1-1|TRBV9|15|.
CASSVAQGAGTEAFF
TGTGCCAGCAGCGTAGCTCAGGGGGCAGGTACTGAAGCTTTCTTT
>.|TRBJ2-6|TRBV14|16|.
CASSQGQGFGANVLTF
TGTGCCAGCAGCCAAGGACAAGGCTTTGGGGCCAACGTCCTGACTTTC
>.|TRBJ2-7|TRBV29-1|13|few
CSVDTGQTYEQYF
TGCAGCGTTGACACAGGACAGACCTACGAGCAGTACTTC
>.|TRBJ2-7|TRBV7-9|15|few
CASSPPTGTPYEQYF
TGTGCCAGCAGCCCCCCGACAGGGACTCCCTACGAGCAGTACTTC
>.|TRBJ2-7|TRBV28|16|few
CASSLFSRIYGYEQYF
TGTGCCAGCAGTTTATTCTCCCGGATCTACGGGTACGAGCAGTACTTC
>.|TRBJ2-7|TRBV12-3/TRBV12-4|13|few
CASSYGSNYEQYF
TGTGCCAGCAGTTACGGATCGAACTACGAGCAGTACTTC
>TRBD2|TRBJ2-5|TRBV20-1|15|few
CSAPLAGGWRNEQYF
TGCAGTGCGCCGCTAGCGGGGGGATGGAGGAATGAGCAGTACTTC
>.|TRBJ2-7|TRBV20-1|13|few
CSGTPLSSYEQYF
TGCAGTGGGACACCGTTAAGCTCCTACGAGCAGTACTTC
>.|TRBJ1-4|TRBV5-1|16|.
CASSLARGGPGEKLFF
TGCGCCAGCAGCTTGGCCCGTGGGGGTCCGGGGGAAAAACTGTTTTTT
>TRBD2|TRBJ2-5|TRBV7-2|14|.
CASSLDGGKETQYF
TGTGCCAGCAGCTTGGACGGGGGGAAAGAGACCCAGTACTTC
>.|TRBJ2-5|TRBV10-3|16|.
CAISVTMDVAQETQYF
TGTGCCATCAGCGTAACAATGGACGTAGCCCAAGAGACCCAGTACTTC
>.|TRBJ2-3|TRBV5-1|15|.
CASSYRLEPTDTQYF
TGCGCCAGCAGCTACCGACTCGAACCAACAGATACGCAGTATTTT
>TRBD1|TRBJ2-6|TRBV6-6|13|.
CASRPGQINVLTF
TGTGCCAGCAGGCCGGGACAGATCAACGTCCTGACTTTC
>TRBD1|TRBJ1-5|TRBV7-2|16|.
CASSLEGTGGYQPQHF
TGTGCTAGCAGCTTAGAAGGTACAGGGGGTTACCAGCCCCAGCATTTT
>TRBD2|TRBJ2-2|TRBV6-2/TRBV6-3|17|.
CASSYPGLASNTGELFF
TGTGCCAGCAGTTACCCGGGACTAGCCTCGAACACCGGGGAGCTGTTTTTT
>.|TRBJ1-4|TRBV9|18|.
CASSVDSRGAGEGEKLFF
TGTGCCAGCAGCGTAGATTCTCGAGGTGCAGGGGAGGGTGAAAAACTGTTTTTT
>TRBD2|TRBJ2-7|TRBV7-2|15|.
CASSAGGTPPYEQYF
TGTGCCAGCAGCGCGGGAGGGACTCCCCCCTACGAGCAGTACTTC
>.|TRBJ2-1|TRBV30|12|.
CAWSGLLRGQFF
TGTGCCTGGAGCGGGTTACTACGCGGGCAGTTCTTC
>.|TRBJ2-1|TRBV4-2|12|many
CASSRGSNEQFF
TGTGCCAGCAGCCGGGGGTCCAATGAGCAGTTCTTC
>.|TRBJ1-5|TRBV30|15|few
CAWSVFGQINQPQHF
TGTGCCTGGAGTGTATTCGGACAAATCAATCAGCCCCAGCATTTT
>TRBD1|TRBJ1-2|TRBV6-5|15|few
CASSYVTGGSYGYTF
TGTGCCAGCAGTTACGTGACAGGGGGGAGCTATGGCTACACCTTC
>TRBD1|TRBJ2-1|TRBV7-2|14|few
CASSLVTGTNEQFF
TGTGCCAGCAGCTTAGTGACAGGGACCAATGAGCAGTTCTTC
>.|TRBJ2-2|TRBV21-1|16|few
CASSLASGSNTGELFF
TGTGCCAGCAGCCTAGCTAGCGGATCGAACACCGGGGAGCTGTTTTTT
>TRBD2|TRBJ2-7|TRBV5-1|14|.
CASSAGLAGAEQYF
TGCGCCAGCAGCGCGGGACTAGCGGGGGCCGAGCAGTACTTC
>.|TRBJ2-4|TRBV6-2/TRBV6-3|11|.
CAMGPGNIQYF
TGTGCCATGGGCCCCGGGAACATTCAGTACTTC
>.|TRBJ2-7|TRBV7-2|16|few
CASSFAGSGSPYEQYF
TGTGCCAGCAGCTTTGCGGGTTCAGGGTCCCCCTACGAGCAGTACTTC
>.|TRBJ2-7|TRBV7-2|15|.
CASSSQGTAPVEQYF
TGTGCCAGCAGCTCACAGGGAACCGCACCTGTCGAGCAGTACTTC
>.|TRBJ2-2|TRBV29-1|15|.
CSVPGGTGSTGELFF
TGCAGCGTTCCGGGGGGGACAGGTTCCACCGGGGAGCTGTTTTTT
>TRBD1|TRBJ2-7|TRBV2|14|once
CASHTGQGYNEQYF
TGTGCCAGCCACACGGGACAGGGCTACAATGAGCAGTACTTC
>.|TRBJ2-3|TRBV12-3/TRBV12-4|14|.
CASSFRGSGDTQYF
TGTGCCAGCAGTTTTAGAGGGAGCGGAGATACGCAGTATTTT
>TRBD2|TRBJ2-7|TRBV2|17|.
CASRGTSGGSSSYERYF
TGTGCCAGCAGGGGGACTAGCGGGGGCTCAAGCTCCTACGAGCGGTACTTC
>.|TRBJ2-3|TRBV7-2|15|.
CASSPFGVSTDTQYF
TGTGCCAGCAGCCCGTTCGGGGTTAGCACAGATACGCAGTATTTT
>.|TRBJ2-3|TRBV11-2|14|.
CATSLNRLVGTQYF
TGTGCCACCAGCCTCAACCGACTAGTCGGTACGCAGTATTTT
>.|TRBJ2-2|TRBV7-9|13|many
CASSLKNTGELFF
TGTGCCAGCAGCTTAAAGAACACCGGGGAGCTGTTTTTT
>TRBD1|TRBJ2-7|TRBV5-1|13|many
CASREGQGYEQYF
TGCGCCAGCAGGGAAGGACAGGGGTACGAGCAGTACTTC
>.|TRBJ1-4|TRBV11-2|14|.
CASSPGNGQEKLFF
TGTGCCAGCAGCCCAGGGAACGGGCAAGAAAAACTGTTTTTT
>.|TRBJ2-3|TRBV12-3/TRBV12-4|11|few
CASRGGFTQYF
TGTGCCAGCAGGGGGGGTTTTACGCAGTATTTT
>TRBD1|TRBJ1-6|TRBV20-1|19|few
CSARGVLEDRDVYNSPLHF
TGCAGTGCTAGAGGGGTTCTAGAGGACAGGGACGTTTATAATTCACCCCTCCACTTT
>.|TRBJ1-1|TRBV12-3/TRBV12-4|15|.
CASSLIRGQAGEAFF
TGTGCCAGCAGTTTGATAAGAGGGCAGGCCGGCGAAGCTTTCTTT
>TRBD1|TRBJ1-1|TRBV5-5|16|many
CASSAEHRGGNTEAFF
TGTGCCAGCAGCGCAGAACACAGGGGTGGGAACACTGAAGCTTTCTTT
>TRBD1|TRBJ2-3|TRBV6-1|13|.
CASNPTGTDTQYF
TGTGCCAGCAATCCGACAGGGACAGATACGCAGTATTTT
>.|TRBJ1-1|TRBV25-1|13|few
CASDDHGVTEAFF
TGTGCCAGCGACGACCACGGGGTGACAGAAGCTTTCTTT
>.|TRBJ1-5|TRBV6-5|15|.
CASSRRGDGNQPQHF
TGTGCCAGCAGTAGGAGGGGGGATGGCAATCAGCCCCAGCATTTT
>TRBD1|TRBJ1-5|TRBV7-2|14|.
CASSAGQGPLPQHF
TGTGCCAGCAGCGCGGGACAGGGCCCTTTGCCCCAGCATTTT
>.|TRBJ2-7|TRBV27|15|.
CASSPQGWYSYEQYF
TGTGCCAGCAGCCCTCAGGGTTGGTATTCCTACGAGCAGTACTTC